This T cell receptor beta chain stems from a study of shared T cell receptors in the human thymus. This table comes from immunoSEQ multiplex PCR, and its TCRdb copy is limited to in-frame clones, with some not included. The sample lists 720,000 or so clones; approximately 85% were seen once. V lost 6 bases and J lost 2, with 17 bases in between. This CDR3 contains 16 residues. CDR1 is MDHEN and CDR2 is SYDVKM in the germline V gene. The same sample was also studied in work on human thymus T cells. That work states: Corrective surgery for congenital heart defects was being performed on the healthy Finnish infants who served as donors. During corrective heart surgery, resections were taken, and the thymus tissue came from them. Thymic repertoires from unrelated individuals overlapped highly, related research reported.

Specimen: thymocytes. The receptor was isolated from a girl younger than two with a congenital heart defect. This rearrangement joins TRBV28 to TRBJ1-5; tentatively, D is TRBD1 (5 bases). CDR3 residues: CASRPTLGVRNQPQHF. CDR3 in DNA: TGTGCCAGCAGACCCACATTAGGGGTTCGCAATCAGCCCCAGCATTTT.